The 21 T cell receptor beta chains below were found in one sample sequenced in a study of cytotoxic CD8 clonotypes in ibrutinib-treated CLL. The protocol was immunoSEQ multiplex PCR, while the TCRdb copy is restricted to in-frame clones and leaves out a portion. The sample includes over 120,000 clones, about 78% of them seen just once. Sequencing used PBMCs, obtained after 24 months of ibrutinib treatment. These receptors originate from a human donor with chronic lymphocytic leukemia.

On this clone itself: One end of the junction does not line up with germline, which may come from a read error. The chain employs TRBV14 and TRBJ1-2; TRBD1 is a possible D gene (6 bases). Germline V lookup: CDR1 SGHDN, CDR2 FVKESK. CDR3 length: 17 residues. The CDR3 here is CASSRPLDSRGDYGYIF. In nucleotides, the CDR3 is TGTGCCAGCAGCCGGCCCCTGGACAGCAGAGGCGACTATGGCTACATCTTC.

This CDR3 reads CASTLQGIGSYEQYF. The CDR3 DNA follows: TGCGCCAGCACCCTACAGGGTATCGGGTCCTACGAGCAGTACTTC. The V gene is TRBV5-1, the J gene TRBJ2-7; D may be TRBD1 (6 bases). The V gene's germline CDR1 is SGHRS and CDR2 YFSETQ. Trimming removed 6 bases at V and 1 base at J, with 17 bases between. The CDR3 is 15 amino acids.

The CDR3 DNA sequence: TGTGCCAGCAGCGCCGGGGGTCCGACCGGGGAGCTGTTTTTT. It yields the protein CASSAGGPTGELFF. The chain combines TRBV5-4 with TRBJ2-2; D might be TRBD2 (6 bases). V shed 4 bases and J shed 5 bases, with 12 bases lying between them. This CDR3 has 14 residues. Germline V gene sequence: CDR1 SGHNT, CDR2 YYREEE (reference sequence).

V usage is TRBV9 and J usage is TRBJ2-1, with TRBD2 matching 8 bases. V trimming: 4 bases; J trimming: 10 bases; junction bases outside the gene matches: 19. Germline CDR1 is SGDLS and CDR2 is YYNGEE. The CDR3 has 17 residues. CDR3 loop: CASSPRPLAGPSGEQFF. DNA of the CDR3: TGTGCCAGCAGCCCGAGACCCTTAGCGGGACCCTCGGGGGAGCAGTTCTTC.

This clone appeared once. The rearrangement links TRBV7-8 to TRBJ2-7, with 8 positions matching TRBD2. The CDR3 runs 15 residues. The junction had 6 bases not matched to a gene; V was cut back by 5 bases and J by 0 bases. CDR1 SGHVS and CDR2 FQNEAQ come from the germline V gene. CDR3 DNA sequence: TGTGCCAGCAGCCCCCCTAGCGGGCTCTCCTACGAGCAGTACTTC. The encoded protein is CASSPPSGLSYEQYF. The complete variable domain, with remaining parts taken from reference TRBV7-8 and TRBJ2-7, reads GAGVSQSPRYKVAKRGQDVALRCDPISGHVSLFWYQQALGQGPEFLTYFQNEAQLDKSGLPSDRFFAERPEGSVSTLKIQRTQQEDSAVYLCASSPPSGLSYEQYFGPGTRLTVT.

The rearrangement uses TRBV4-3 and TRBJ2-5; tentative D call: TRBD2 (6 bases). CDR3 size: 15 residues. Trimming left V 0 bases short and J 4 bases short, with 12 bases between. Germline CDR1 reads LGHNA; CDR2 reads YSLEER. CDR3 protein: CASSQEGSGVETQYF. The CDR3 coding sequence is TGCGCCAGCAGCCAAGAGGGGTCGGGGGTAGAGACCCAGTACTTC.

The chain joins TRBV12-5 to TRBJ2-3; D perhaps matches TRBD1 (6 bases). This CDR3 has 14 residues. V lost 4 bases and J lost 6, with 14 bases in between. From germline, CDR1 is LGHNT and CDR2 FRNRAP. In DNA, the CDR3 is TGTGCTAGTGGTTCGGGGACAACAAGGGATACGCAGTATTTT. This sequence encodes CASGSGTTRDTQYF.

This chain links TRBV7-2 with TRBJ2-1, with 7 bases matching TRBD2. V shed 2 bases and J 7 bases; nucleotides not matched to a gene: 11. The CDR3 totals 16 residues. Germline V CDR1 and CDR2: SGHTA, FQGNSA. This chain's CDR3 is CASSLQGGRHGNEQFF. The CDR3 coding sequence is TGTGCCAGCAGCTTACAGGGCGGGAGACATGGGAATGAGCAGTTCTTC. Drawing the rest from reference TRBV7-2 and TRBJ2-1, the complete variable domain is GAGVSQSPSNKVTEKGKDVELRCDPISGHTALYWYRQSLGQGLEFLIYFQGNSAPDKSGLPSDRFSAERTGGSVSTLTIQRTQQEDSAVYLCASSLQGGRHGNEQFFGPGTRLTVL.

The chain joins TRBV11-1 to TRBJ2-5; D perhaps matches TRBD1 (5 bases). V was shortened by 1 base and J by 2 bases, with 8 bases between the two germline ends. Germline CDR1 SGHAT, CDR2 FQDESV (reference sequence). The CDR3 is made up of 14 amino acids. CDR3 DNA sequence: TGTGCCAGCAGCTTAGGGGGCGGACAAGAGACCCAGTACTTC. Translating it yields CASSLGGGQETQYF.

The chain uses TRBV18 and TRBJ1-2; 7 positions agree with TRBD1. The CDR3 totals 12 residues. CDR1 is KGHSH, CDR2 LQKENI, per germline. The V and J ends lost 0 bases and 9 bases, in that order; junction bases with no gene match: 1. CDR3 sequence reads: CASSPPTGSYTF. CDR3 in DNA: TGTGCCAGCTCACCACCGACAGGGAGCTACACCTTC.

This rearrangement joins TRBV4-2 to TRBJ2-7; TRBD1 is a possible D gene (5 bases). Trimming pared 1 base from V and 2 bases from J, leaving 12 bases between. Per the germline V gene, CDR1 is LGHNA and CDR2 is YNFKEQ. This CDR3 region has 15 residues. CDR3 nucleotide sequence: TGTGCCAGCAGCCAAGCCCCGACAGCCACCTACGAGCAGTACTTC. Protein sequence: CASSQAPTATYEQYF.

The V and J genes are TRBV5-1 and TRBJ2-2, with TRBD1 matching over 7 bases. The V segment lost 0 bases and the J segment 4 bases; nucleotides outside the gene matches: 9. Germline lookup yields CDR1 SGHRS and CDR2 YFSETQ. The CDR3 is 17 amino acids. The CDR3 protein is CASSLGQGILGTGELFF. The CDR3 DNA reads TGCGCCAGCAGCTTGGGACAGGGTATTTTGGGCACCGGGGAGCTGTTTTTT.

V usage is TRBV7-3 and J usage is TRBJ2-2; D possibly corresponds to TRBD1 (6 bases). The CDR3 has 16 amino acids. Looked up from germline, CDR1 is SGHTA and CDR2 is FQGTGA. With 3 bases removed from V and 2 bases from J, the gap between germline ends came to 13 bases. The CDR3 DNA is TGTGCCAGCAGCTTCCAGGGCAGGGGCAACACCGGGGAGCTGTTTTTT. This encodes CASSFQGRGNTGELFF.

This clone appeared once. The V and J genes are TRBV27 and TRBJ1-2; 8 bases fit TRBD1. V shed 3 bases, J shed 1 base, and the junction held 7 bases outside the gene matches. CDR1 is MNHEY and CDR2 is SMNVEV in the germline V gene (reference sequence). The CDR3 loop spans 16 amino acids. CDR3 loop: CASSFGRGRLNYGYTF. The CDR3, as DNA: TGTGCCAGCAGTTTCGGCAGGGGGCGCCTTAACTATGGCTACACCTTC.

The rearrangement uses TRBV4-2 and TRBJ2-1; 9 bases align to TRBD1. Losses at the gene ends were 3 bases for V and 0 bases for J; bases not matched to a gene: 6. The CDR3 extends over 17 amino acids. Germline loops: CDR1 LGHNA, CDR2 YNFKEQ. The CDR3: CASSQGQGSLSYNEQFF. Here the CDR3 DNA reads TGTGCCAGCAGCCAGGGACAGGGCTCCCTCTCCTACAATGAGCAGTTCTTC.

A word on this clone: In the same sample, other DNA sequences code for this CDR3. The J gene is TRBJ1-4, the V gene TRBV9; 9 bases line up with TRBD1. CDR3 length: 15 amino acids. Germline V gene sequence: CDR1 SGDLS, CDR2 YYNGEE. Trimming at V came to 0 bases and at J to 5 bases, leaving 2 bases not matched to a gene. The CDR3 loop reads CASSVGTGVNEKLFF. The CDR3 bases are TGTGCCAGCAGCGTAGGGACAGGGGTGAATGAAAAACTGTTTTTT.

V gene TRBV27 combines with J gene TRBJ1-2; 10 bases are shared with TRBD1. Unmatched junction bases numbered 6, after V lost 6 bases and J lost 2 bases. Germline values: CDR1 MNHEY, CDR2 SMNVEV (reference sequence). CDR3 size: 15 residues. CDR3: CASRPGQGYNYGYTF. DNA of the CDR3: TGTGCCAGCAGACCGGGACAGGGGTACAACTATGGCTACACCTTC.

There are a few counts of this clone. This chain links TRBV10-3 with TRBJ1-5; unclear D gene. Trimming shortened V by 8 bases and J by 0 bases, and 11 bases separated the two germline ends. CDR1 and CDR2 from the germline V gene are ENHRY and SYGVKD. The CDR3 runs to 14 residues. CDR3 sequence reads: CAIAPLDSNQPQHF. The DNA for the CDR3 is TGTGCCATCGCCCCCCTGGATAGCAATCAGCCCCAGCATTTT.

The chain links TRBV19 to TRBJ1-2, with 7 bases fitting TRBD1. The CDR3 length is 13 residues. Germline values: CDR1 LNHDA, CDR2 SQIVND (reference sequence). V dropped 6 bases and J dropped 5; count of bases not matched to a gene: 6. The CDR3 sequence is CASSEQGTYGYTF. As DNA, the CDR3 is TGTGCCAGTAGCGAACAGGGGACGTATGGCTACACCTTC.

CDR3 region: CASSLDRREKLFF. Here the CDR3 DNA reads TGCGCCAGCAGCTTAGACAGGCGTGAAAAACTGTTTTTT. The chain links TRBV5-1 to TRBJ1-4; TRBD1 is a possible D gene (6 bases). From germline, CDR1 is SGHRS and CDR2 YFSETQ. Trimming cost V 2 bases and J 7 bases, with 9 bases left between them. The CDR3 totals 13 residues.

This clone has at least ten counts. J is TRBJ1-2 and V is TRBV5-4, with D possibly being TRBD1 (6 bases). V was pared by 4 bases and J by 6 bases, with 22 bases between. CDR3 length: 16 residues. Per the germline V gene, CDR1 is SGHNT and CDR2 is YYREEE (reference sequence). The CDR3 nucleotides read TGTGCCAGCAGCCCTGGGGGCCAGATTGACGGGCATGGCTACACCTTC. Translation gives CASSPGGQIDGHGYTF.